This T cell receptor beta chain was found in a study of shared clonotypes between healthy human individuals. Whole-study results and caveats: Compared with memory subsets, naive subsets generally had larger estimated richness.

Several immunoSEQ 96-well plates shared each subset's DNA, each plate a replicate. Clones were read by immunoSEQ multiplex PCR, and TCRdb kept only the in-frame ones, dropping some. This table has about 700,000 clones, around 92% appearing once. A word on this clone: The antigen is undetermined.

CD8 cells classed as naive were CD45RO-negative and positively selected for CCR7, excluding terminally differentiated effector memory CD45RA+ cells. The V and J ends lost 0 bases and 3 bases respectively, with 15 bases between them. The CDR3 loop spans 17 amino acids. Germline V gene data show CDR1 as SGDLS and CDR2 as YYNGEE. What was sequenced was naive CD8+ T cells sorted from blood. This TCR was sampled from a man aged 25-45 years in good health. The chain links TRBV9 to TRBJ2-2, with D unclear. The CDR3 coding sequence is TGTGCCAGCAGCGTAGCCGGGCGCGGCGTGGACACCGGGGAGCTGTTTTTT. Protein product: CASSVAGRGVDTGELFF.